The clone carrying this T cell receptor (beta chain) appeared a few times. Libraries were made from TCR beta cDNA, and they carried unique molecular identifiers. TCRdb analysed the PCR reads with MiXCR anew, one entry per CDR3 protein. The profile covers hundreds of thousands of distinct CDR3 sequences, with approximately 30% appearing a single time and about 0.5% taken by the ten largest. The data were taken from a study of post-analysis software for immune sequencing data. The source material was blood. The TCR was taken from a girl aged 10 to 17 with multiple sclerosis.

This chain's CDR3 is CSAIAGSRYEQYF. CDR3 sequence (DNA): TGCAGTGCAATAGCGGGATCTAGGTACGAGCAGTACTTC. The chain links TRBV20-1 to TRBJ2-7; 8 bases agree with TRBD2. The CDR3 runs to 13 residues. V shed 6 bases and J 4 bases; nucleotides not matched to a gene: 8. Germline V gene sequence: CDR1 DFQATT, CDR2 SNEGSKA (reference sequence).